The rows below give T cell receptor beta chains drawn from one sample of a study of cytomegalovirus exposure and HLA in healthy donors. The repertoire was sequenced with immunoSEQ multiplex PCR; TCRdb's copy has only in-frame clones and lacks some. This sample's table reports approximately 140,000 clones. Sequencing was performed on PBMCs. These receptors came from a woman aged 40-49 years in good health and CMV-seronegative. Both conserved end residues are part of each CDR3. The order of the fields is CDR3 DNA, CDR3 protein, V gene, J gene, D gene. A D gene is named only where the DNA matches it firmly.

CDR3nt: TGTGCCAGCAGCTTGGTGGGGGTTGGCCGCGGGGAACAAGAGACCCAGTACTTC
CDR3aa: CASSLVGVGRGEQETQYF
v_gene: TRBV5-6
j_gene: TRBJ2-5
d_gene: -

CDR3nt: TGTGCCAGCAGTGATGGACAGGGGTATGGCTACACCTTC
CDR3aa: CASSDGQGYGYTF
v_gene: TRBV6-1
j_gene: TRBJ1-2
d_gene: TRBD1

CDR3nt: TGTGCCAGCAGCTTGGGGGGGACAGGGCCGAACACTGAAGCTTTCTTT
CDR3aa: CASSLGGTGPNTEAFF
v_gene: TRBV5-4
j_gene: TRBJ1-1
d_gene: TRBD1

CDR3nt: TGTGCCAGCAGTGACTCGTACACCGCGAACACCGGGGAGCTGTTTTTT
CDR3aa: CASSDSYTANTGELFF
v_gene: TRBV6-4
j_gene: TRBJ2-2
d_gene: -

CDR3nt: TGTGCCAGCAGCCAATTCGGGAGGACTAAGAGGGCTTTCTTT
CDR3aa: CASSQFGRTKRAFF
v_gene: TRBV16
j_gene: TRBJ1-1
d_gene: -

CDR3nt: TGTGCCAGCAGCTTTCGAGGGATGTCAGGCTACACCTTC
CDR3aa: CASSFRGMSGYTF
v_gene: TRBV5-4
j_gene: TRBJ1-2
d_gene: -

CDR3nt: TGTGCCAGCAGCGGCTTGATTAGCGACGAGCAGTACTTC
CDR3aa: CASSGLISDEQYF
v_gene: TRBV9
j_gene: TRBJ2-7
d_gene: -

CDR3nt: TGTGCCAGCAGCCTGGGGACAGAATATGGCTACACCTTC
CDR3aa: CASSLGTEYGYTF
v_gene: TRBV7-2
j_gene: TRBJ1-2
d_gene: TRBD1

CDR3nt: TGTGCCAGCAGCTTGGGACTAGCGGGCTCCTACAATGAGCAGTTCTTC
CDR3aa: CASSLGLAGSYNEQFF
v_gene: TRBV7-3
j_gene: TRBJ2-1
d_gene: TRBD2

CDR3nt: TGTGCCACCTGGAGGGGATACGGCTACACCTTC
CDR3aa: CATWRGYGYTF
v_gene: TRBV6-5
j_gene: TRBJ1-2
d_gene: -

CDR3nt: TGTGCCAGCAGCCAAGAAACTAGCGGGGGGGTAGTAGATACGCAGTATTTT
CDR3aa: CASSQETSGGVVDTQYF
v_gene: TRBV4-2
j_gene: TRBJ2-3
d_gene: TRBD2

CDR3nt: TGTGCCAGCAGCTTAGACCGGTACAATGAGCAGTTCTTC
CDR3aa: CASSLDRYNEQFF
v_gene: TRBV7-2
j_gene: TRBJ2-1
d_gene: -

CDR3nt: TGTGCCAGCAGCTTAACTAGCGGGGGACTCCCGGAGACCCAGTACTTC
CDR3aa: CASSLTSGGLPETQYF
v_gene: TRBV7-3
j_gene: TRBJ2-5
d_gene: TRBD2

CDR3nt: TGTGCCAGCAGCCCGATGGCGGGGGGAGAGACCCAGTACTTC
CDR3aa: CASSPMAGGETQYF
v_gene: TRBV6-6
j_gene: TRBJ2-5
d_gene: TRBD2

CDR3nt: TGTGCCAGCAGCGTAGTACCCTGGGCGAACACTGAAGCTTTCTTT
CDR3aa: CASSVVPWANTEAFF
v_gene: TRBV9
j_gene: TRBJ1-1
d_gene: -

CDR3nt: TGTGCCAGCAGCTTAGCGGGGGGGCCGGATCTAAGGGATGGCTACACCTTC
CDR3aa: CASSLAGGPDLRDGYTF
v_gene: TRBV7-8
j_gene: TRBJ1-2
d_gene: -

CDR3nt: TGCGCCACGGCGGGGACCTTTAAAGAGACCCAGTACTTC
CDR3aa: CATAGTFKETQYF
v_gene: TRBV5-1
j_gene: TRBJ2-5
d_gene: -

CDR3nt: TGCAGCGTTGTAGACGGTAGCAATCAGCCCCAGCATTTT
CDR3aa: CSVVDGSNQPQHF
v_gene: TRBV29-1
j_gene: TRBJ1-5
d_gene: -

CDR3nt: TGTGCCAGCAGTCTCCTCAGGACAGTGTCAAATGGCTACACCTTC
CDR3aa: CASSLLRTVSNGYTF
v_gene: TRBV6-1
j_gene: TRBJ1-2
d_gene: -

CDR3nt: TGTGCCAGCAGCCCGTTGGCCTATGGCTACACCTTC
CDR3aa: CASSPLAYGYTF
v_gene: TRBV7-9
j_gene: TRBJ1-2
d_gene: -

CDR3nt: TGTGCCAGCTGTACTTCGGGACAGGCCCTTTGGGACCAGTTCTTC
CDR3aa: CASCTSGQALWDQFF
v_gene: TRBV21-1
j_gene: TRBJ2-1
d_gene: -

CDR3nt: TGTGCCAGTAGTGCACTGGGACAGGGGGCATATCGTCAGCCCCAGCATTTT
CDR3aa: CASSALGQGAYRQPQHF
v_gene: TRBV19
j_gene: TRBJ1-5
d_gene: TRBD1

CDR3nt: TGTGCCAGCAGTTTACAGGGAAGTTGGGAAAAACTGTTTTTT
CDR3aa: CASSLQGSWEKLFF
v_gene: TRBV27
j_gene: TRBJ1-4
d_gene: -